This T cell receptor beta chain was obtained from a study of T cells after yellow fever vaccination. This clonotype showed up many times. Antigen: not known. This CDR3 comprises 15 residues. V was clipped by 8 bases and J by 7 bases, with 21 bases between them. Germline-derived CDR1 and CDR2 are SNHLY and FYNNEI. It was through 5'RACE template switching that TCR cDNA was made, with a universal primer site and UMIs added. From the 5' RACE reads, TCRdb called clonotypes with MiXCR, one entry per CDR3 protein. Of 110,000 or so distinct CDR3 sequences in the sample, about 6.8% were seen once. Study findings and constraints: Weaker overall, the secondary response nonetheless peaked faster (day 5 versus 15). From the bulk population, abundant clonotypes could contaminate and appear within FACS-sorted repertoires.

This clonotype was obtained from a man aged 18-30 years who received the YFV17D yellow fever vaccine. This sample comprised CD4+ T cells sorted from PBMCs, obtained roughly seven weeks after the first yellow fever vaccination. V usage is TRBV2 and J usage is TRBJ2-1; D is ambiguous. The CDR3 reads CASAARWGSRNEQFF. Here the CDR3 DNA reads TGTGCCAGCGCAGCCCGGTGGGGTTCTCGTAATGAGCAGTTCTTC.